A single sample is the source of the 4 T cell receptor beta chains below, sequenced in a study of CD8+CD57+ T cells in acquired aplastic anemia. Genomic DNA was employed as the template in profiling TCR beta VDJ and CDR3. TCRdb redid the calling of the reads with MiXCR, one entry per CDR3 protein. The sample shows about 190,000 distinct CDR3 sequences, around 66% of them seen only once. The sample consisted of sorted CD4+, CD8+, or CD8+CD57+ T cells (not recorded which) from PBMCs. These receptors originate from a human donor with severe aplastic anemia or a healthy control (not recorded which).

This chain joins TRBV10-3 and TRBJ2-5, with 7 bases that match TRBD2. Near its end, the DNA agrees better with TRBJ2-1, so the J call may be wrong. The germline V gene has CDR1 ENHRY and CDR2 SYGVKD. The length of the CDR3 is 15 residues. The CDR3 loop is CAISDASGPYNEQFF. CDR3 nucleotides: TGTGCCATCAGTGACGCTAGCGGACCCTACAATGAGCAGTTCTTC.

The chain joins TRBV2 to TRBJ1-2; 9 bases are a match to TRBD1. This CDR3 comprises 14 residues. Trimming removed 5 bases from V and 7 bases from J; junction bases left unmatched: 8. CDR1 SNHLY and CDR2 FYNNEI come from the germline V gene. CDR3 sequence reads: CASSSRTGVGGYTF. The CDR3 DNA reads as TGTGCCAGCAGTTCCCGGACAGGGGTAGGTGGCTACACCTTC.

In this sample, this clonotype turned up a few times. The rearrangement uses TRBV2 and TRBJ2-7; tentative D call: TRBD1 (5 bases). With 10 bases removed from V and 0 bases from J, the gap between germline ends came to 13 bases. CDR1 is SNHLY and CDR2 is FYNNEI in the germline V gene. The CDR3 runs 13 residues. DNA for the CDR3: TGTGCCATGACAGCTTCTGACTCCTACGAGCAGTACTTC. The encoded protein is CAMTASDSYEQYF.

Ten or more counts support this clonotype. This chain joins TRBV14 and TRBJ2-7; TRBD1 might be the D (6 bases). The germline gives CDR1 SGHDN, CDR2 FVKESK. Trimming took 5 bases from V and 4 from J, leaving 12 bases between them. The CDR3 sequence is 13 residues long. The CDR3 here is CASSWGHKYEQYF. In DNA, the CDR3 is TGTGCCAGCAGCTGGGGACACAAATACGAGCAGTACTTC. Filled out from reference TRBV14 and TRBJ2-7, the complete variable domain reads EAGVTQFPSHSVIEKGQTVTLRCDPISGHDNLYWYRRVMGKEIKFLLHFVKESKQDESGMPNNRFLAERTGGTYSTLKVQPAELEDSGVYFCASSWGHKYEQYFGPGTRLTVT.